This TCR beta chain was observed in a study of OX40 agonist ivuxolimab in advanced cancers. Study overall: Intravenous ivuxolimab at 0.01 to 10 mg/kg was given to patients every 2 weeks. General study findings and limits: Among the least clonally expanded were partial responders at 0.1-3.0 mg/kg. Antigen specificity remained undetermined for the expanded peripheral T cells.

Germline V gene data show CDR1 as MNHEY and CDR2 as SMNVEV (reference sequence). This CDR3 comprises 13 residues. Deletions cut 3 bases from V and 5 bases from J, with 10 bases between. A single count supports this clone. The target antigen is unknown. Here immunoSEQ multiplex PCR was the method, and the copy in TCRdb shows in-frame clones only, minus some. The data contain approximately 17,000 clones, 65% to 85% of them singletons. With baseline, cycle 4 day 1, and cycle 7 day 1 as timepoints, blood was sampled. The sample was CD4+ or CD8+ T cells sorted from blood, taken in a trial of the OX40 agonist ivuxolimab. This TCR came from an adult with an advanced solid tumor such as melanoma, head and neck, liver or kidney cancer. The chain joins TRBV27 to TRBJ1-1, with D tentatively TRBD1 (5 bases). The CDR3 nucleotides read TGTGCCAGCAGTTTCGGGGGAAGTACTGAAGCTTTCTTT. Encoded protein: CASSFGGSTEAFF.